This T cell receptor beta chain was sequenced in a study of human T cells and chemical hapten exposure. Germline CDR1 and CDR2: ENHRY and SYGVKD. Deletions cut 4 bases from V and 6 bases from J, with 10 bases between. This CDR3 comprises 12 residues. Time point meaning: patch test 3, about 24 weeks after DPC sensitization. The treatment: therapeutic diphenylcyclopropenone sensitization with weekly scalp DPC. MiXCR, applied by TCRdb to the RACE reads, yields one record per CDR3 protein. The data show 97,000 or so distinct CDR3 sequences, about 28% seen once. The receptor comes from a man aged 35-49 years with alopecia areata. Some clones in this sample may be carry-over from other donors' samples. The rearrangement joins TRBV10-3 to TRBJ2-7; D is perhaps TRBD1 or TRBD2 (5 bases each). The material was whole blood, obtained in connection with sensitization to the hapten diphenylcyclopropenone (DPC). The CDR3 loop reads CAISGSGTEQYF. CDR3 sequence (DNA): TGTGCCATCAGTGGTTCAGGGACCGAGCAGTACTTC.